This record looks at one T cell receptor (beta chain) sequence and its context. CDR1 and CDR2 (germline): SGHVS, FQNEAQ. The germline V and J ends were trimmed by 5 bases and 6 bases, with 10 bases remaining between them. The CDR3 consists of 12 residues. The record originates from a study of siplizumab effects on memory and regulatory T cells. Generated by immunoSEQ multiplex PCR, the TCRdb table keeps only in-frame clones and is missing some. The sample yields 50,000 or so clones, about 97% seen once. The chain is built from TRBV7-8 and TRBJ1-2, with D hard to call. The material sequenced was naive CD4+ T cells sorted from blood. The sequence derives from a human donor in good health. CDR3 sequence reads: CASSTPKDGYTF. CDR3 nucleotides: TGTGCCAGCAGCACACCCAAAGATGGCTACACCTTC. Looking up the rest from reference TRBV7-8 and TRBJ1-2 gives the full variable domain: GAGVSQSPRYKVAKRGQDVALRCDPISGHVSLFWYQQALGQGPEFLTYFQNEAQLDKSGLPSDRFFAERPEGSVSTLKIQRTQQEDSAVYLCASSTPKDGYTFGSGTRLTVV.